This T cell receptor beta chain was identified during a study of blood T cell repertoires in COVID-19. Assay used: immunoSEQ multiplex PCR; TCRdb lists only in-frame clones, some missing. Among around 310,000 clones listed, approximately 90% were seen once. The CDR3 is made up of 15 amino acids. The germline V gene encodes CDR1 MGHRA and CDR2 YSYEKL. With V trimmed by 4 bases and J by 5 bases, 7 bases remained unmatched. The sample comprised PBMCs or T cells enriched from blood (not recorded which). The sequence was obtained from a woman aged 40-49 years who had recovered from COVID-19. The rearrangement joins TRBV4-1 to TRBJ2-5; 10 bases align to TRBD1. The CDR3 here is CASSLRQGARETQYF. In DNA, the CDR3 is TGCGCCAGCAGCCTCAGACAGGGGGCGCGGGAGACCCAGTACTTC.